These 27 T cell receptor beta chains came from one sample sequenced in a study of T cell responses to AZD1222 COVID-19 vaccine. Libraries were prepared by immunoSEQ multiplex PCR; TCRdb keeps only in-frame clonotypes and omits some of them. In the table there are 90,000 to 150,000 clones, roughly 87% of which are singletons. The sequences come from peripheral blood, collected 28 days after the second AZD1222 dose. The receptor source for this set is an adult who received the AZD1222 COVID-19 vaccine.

DNA of the CDR3: TGTGCCAGCAGCAACGACCGGACGATGGGGGGCAGATATGGCTACACCTTC. This codes for CASSNDRTMGGRYGYTF. The chain links TRBV11-2 to TRBJ1-2; weak D call: TRBD1 (6 bases). CDR1 is SGHAT and CDR2 is FQNNGV in the germline V gene. Trimming removed 5 bases from V and 5 bases from J, with 24 bases in between. CDR3 length: 17 residues.

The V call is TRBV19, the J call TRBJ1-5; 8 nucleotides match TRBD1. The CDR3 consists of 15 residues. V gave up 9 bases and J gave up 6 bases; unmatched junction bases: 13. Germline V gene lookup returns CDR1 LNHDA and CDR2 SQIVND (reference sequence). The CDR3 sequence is CASQRDPRGRQPQHF. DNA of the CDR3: TGTGCCAGCCAAAGAGACCCCAGGGGGCGTCAGCCCCAGCATTTT.

CDR3 sequence (DNA): TGTGCCAGCAGCTTAGTGGTGCAGCATGGCTACACCTTC. Its protein product is CASSLVVQHGYTF. The genes are TRBV7-9 and TRBJ1-2; D not certain. Trimming shortened V by 1 base and J by 6 bases, and 9 bases separated the two germline ends. CDR1 is SEHNR, CDR2 FQNEAQ, per germline (reference sequence). There are 13 residues in the CDR3.

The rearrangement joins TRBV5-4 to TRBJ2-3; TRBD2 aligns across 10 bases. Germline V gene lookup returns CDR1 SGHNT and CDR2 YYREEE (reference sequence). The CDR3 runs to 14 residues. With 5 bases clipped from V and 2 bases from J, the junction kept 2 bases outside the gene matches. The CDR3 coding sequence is TGTGCCAGCAGGACTAGCGGGTTCACAGATACGCAGTATTTT. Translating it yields CASRTSGFTDTQYF.

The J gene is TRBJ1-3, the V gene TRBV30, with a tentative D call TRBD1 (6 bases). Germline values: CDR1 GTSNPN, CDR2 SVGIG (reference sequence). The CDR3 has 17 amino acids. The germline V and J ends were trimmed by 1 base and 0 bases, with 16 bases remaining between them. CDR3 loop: CAWSAKQGRISGNTIYF. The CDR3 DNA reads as TGTGCCTGGAGTGCGAAACAGGGACGGATCTCTGGAAACACCATATATTTT.

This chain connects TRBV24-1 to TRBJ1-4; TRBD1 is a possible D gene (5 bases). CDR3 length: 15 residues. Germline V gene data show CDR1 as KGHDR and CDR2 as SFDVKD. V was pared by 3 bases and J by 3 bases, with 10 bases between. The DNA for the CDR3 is TGTGCCACCAGTGATAAACAGGACCCTAATGAAAAACTGTTTTTT. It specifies CATSDKQDPNEKLFF.

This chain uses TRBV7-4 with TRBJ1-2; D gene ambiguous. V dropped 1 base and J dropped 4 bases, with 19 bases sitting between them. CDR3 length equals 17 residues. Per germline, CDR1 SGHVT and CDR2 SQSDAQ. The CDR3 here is CASSLVVRGFVLYGYTF. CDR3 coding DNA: TGTGCCAGCAGCTTAGTTGTTCGAGGGTTTGTTCTCTATGGCTACACCTTC.

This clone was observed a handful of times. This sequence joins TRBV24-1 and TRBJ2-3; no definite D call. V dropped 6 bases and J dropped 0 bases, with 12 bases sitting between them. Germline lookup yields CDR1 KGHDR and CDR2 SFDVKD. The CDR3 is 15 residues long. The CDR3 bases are TGTGCCACCAGTATCTACAGAGGCAGCACAGATACGCAGTATTTT. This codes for CATSIYRGSTDTQYF.

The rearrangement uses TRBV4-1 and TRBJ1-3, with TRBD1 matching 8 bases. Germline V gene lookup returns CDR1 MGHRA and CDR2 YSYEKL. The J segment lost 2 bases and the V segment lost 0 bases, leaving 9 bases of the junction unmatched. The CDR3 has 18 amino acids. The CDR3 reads CASSQDPTQGVPGNTIYF. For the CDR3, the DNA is TGCGCCAGCAGCCAAGATCCTACACAGGGGGTACCTGGAAACACCATATATTTT.

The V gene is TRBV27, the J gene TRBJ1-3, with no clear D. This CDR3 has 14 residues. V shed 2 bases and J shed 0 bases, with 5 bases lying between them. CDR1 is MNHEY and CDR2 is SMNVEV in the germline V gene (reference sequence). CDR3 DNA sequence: TGTGCCAGCAGTTTAAGTGGCTCTGGAAACACCATATATTTT. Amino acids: CASSLSGSGNTIYF.

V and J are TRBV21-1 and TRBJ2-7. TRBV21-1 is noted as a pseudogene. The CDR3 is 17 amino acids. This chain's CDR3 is CASSLEGGTVFSYEQYF. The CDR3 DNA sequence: TGTGCCAGCAGCCTAGAGGGGGGGACAGTCTTTTCCTACGAGCAGTACTTC.

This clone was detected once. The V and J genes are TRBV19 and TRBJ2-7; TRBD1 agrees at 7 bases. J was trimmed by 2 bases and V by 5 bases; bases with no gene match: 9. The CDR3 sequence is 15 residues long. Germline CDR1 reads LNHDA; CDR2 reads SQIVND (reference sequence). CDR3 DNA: TGTGCCAGTAGTGAATCGACAGGGAACACCTACGAGCAGTACTTC. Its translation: CASSESTGNTYEQYF.

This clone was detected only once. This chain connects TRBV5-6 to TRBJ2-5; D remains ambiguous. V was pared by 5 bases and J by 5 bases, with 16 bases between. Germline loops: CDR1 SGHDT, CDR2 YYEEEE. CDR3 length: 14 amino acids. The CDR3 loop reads CASSLVGLGETQYF. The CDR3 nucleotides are TGTGCCAGCAGTCTGGTCGGGTTGGGGGAGACCCAGTACTTC. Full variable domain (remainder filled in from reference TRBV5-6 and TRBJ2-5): DAGVTQSPTHLIKTRGQQVTLRCSPKSGHDTVSWYQQALGQGPQFIFQYYEEEERQRGNFPDRFSGHQFPNYSSELNVNALLLGDSALYLCASSLVGLGETQYFGPGTRLLVL.

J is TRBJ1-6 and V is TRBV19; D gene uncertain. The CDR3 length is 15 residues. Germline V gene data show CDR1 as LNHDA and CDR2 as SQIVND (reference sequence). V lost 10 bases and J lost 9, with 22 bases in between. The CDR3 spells CATKYIGNVGSPLHF. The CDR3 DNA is TGTGCCACCAAATACATCGGGAATGTCGGTTCACCCCTCCACTTT.

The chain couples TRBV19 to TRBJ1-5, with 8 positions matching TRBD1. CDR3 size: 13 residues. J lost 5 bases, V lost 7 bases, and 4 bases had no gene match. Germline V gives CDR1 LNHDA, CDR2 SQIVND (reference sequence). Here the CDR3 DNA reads TGTGCCAGTAAAGGGACAGGTTATCAGCCCCAGCATTTT. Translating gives CASKGTGYQPQHF.

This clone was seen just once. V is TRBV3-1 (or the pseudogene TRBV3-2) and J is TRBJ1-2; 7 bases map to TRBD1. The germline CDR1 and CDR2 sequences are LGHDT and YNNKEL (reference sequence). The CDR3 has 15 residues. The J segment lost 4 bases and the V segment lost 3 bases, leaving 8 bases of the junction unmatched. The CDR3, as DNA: TGTGCCAGCAGCCAGCTTATCAGGGGGGGCTATGGCTACACCTTC. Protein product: CASSQLIRGGYGYTF.

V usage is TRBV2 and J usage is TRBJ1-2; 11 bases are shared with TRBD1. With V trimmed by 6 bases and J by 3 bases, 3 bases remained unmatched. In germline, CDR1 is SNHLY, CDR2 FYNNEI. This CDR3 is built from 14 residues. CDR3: CASSPGQGDYGYTF. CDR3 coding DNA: TGTGCCAGCAGCCCGGGACAGGGGGACTATGGCTACACCTTC.

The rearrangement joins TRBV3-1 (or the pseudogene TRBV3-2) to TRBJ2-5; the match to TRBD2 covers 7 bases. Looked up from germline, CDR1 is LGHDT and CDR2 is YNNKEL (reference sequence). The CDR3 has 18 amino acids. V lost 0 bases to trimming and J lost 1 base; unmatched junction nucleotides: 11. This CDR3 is CASSQEGGYAGVQETQYF. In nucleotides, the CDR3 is TGTGCCAGCAGCCAAGAAGGTGGCTACGCGGGGGTCCAAGAGACCCAGTACTTC.

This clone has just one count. CDR3 protein: CASSLGGIGSNQPQHF. The CDR3 DNA reads as TGTGCCAGCAGCTTGGGAGGGATCGGTAGCAATCAGCCCCAGCATTTT. The V and J genes are TRBV5-8 and TRBJ1-5; D gene ambiguous. Trimming took 0 bases from V and 0 from J, leaving 10 bases between them. This CDR3 spans 16 amino acids. Germline CDR1 reads SGHTS; CDR2 reads YDEGEE.

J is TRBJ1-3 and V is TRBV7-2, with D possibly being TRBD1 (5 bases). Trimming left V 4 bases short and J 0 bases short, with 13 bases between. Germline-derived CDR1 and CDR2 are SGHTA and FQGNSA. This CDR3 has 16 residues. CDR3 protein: CASSSGTQVSGNTIYF. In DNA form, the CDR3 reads TGTGCCAGCAGCTCCGGGACCCAAGTCTCTGGAAACACCATATATTTT.

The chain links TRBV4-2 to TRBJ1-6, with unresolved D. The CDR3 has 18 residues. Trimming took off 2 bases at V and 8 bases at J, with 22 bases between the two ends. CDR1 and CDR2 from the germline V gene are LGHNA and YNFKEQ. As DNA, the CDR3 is TGTGCCAGCAGCCAATCGGGAACACTCCCCTATATTGATTCACCCCTCCACTTT. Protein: CASSQSGTLPYIDSPLHF.

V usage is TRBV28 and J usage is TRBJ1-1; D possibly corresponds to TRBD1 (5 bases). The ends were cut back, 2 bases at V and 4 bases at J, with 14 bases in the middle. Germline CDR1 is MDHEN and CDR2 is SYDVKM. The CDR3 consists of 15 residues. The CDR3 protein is CASSLDSAGGTEAFF. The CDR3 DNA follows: TGTGCCAGCAGTTTAGATTCCGCGGGGGGCACTGAAGCTTTCTTT.

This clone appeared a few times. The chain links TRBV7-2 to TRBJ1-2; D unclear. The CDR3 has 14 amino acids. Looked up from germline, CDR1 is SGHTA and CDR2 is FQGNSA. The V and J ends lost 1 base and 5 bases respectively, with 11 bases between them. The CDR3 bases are TGTGCCAGCAGCTTAGGTGGCAACCAGTATGGCTACACCTTC. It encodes CASSLGGNQYGYTF.

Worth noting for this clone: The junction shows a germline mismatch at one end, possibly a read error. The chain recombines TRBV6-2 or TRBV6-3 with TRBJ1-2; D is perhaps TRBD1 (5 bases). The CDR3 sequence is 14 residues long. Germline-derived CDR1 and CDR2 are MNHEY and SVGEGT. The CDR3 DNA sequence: TGTGCCAGCACTTACGGGGGACCGCATTATGGCTACACCTTC. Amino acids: CASTYGGPHYGYTF.

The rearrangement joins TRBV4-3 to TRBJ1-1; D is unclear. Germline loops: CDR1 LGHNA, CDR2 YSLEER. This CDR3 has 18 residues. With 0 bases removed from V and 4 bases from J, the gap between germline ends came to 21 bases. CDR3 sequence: CASSQEPARVGVSTEAFF. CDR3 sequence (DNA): TGCGCCAGCAGCCAAGAACCAGCGAGGGTGGGAGTAAGCACTGAAGCTTTCTTT.

CDR3 sequence reads: CASSPGTGVRSNQPQHF. Here the CDR3 DNA reads TGTGCCAGCAGTCCCGGGACAGGGGTTAGGAGCAATCAGCCCCAGCATTTT. V usage is TRBV2 and J usage is TRBJ1-5; 10 nucleotides align to TRBD1. This CDR3 comprises 17 residues. Germline V CDR1 and CDR2: SNHLY, FYNNEI. J lost 1 base, V lost 5 bases, and 8 bases had no gene match.

In DNA form, the CDR3 reads TGTGCCAGCAGACCTAGAATGAACACTGAAGCTTTCTTT. Translating gives CASRPRMNTEAFF. The V and J genes are TRBV28 and TRBJ1-1; no definite D call. Germline values: CDR1 MDHEN, CDR2 SYDVKM. V lost 6 bases and J 0 bases, leaving 8 bases between the germline ends. There are 13 residues in the CDR3.